This TCR beta chain was captured in a study of blood T cell repertoires in COVID-19. Study overall: Collection of acute and convalescent COVID-19 samples took place in the United States, Italy and Spain.

In its sample, this clone was seen once. Profiling relied on immunoSEQ multiplex PCR, and the TCRdb table lists in-frame clones only, not all of them. The table records 100,000 or so clones, approximately 86% of them present only once. This CDR3 comprises 17 residues. CDR1 and CDR2 (germline): MNHEY, SMNVEV (reference sequence). With 4 bases removed from V and 2 bases from J, the gap between germline ends came to 21 bases. This chain links TRBV27 with TRBJ2-7; D is possibly TRBD1 (5 bases). The source material was peripheral blood. The TCR sequence derives from an older woman with acute or convalescent COVID-19. The CDR3: CASSSEIDSAGPYEQYF. CDR3 bases: TGTGCCAGCAGTTCCGAGATCGACAGCGCTGGACCCTACGAGCAGTACTTC.